The T cell receptor (beta chain) described here comes from a study of T cell responses to AZD1222 COVID-19 vaccine. As for the study in general: Researchers grouped second doses given at about 4 or about 12 weeks into one pool.

Only in-frame clones appear in the TCRdb table, and some are missing; sequencing was by immunoSEQ multiplex PCR. The sample has 95,000 to 150,000 clones; roughly 84% are singletons. Germline lookup yields CDR1 LGHNA and CDR2 YSLEER. This CDR3 has 15 residues. Germline trimming cut 3 bases from V and 1 base from J; bases unmatched to any gene: 4. Findings and limits, study-wide: Two AZD1222 administrations were followed by greater Spike-specific TCR breadth and depth. Most donors were white British and more were female, and clonal diversity was possibly underestimated. Seropositive status at baseline applied to only six AZD1222 recipients.

Comments on this clone: Its specificity is unknown.

The chain is built from TRBV4-3 and TRBJ1-1, with 8 bases lining up with TRBD1. The receptor comes from an adult in good health. The sample was peripheral blood, taken on day 0 of AZD1222 vaccination. The chain's CDR3 is CASSQTGTGNTEAFF. The CDR3 DNA reads as TGCGCCAGCAGCCAGACCGGGACAGGGAACACTGAAGCTTTCTTT.